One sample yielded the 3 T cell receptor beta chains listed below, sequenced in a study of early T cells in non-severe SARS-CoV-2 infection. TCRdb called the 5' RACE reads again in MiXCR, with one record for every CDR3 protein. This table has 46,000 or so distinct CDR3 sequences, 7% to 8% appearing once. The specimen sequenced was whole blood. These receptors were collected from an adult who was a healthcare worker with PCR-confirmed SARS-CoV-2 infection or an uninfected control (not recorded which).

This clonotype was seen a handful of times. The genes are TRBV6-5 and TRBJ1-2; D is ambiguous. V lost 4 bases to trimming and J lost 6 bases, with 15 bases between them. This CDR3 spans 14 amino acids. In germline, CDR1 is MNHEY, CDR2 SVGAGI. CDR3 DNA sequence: TGTGCCAGCAGTTCGGAGGCCCGCATACATGGCTACACCTTC. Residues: CASSSEARIHGYTF.

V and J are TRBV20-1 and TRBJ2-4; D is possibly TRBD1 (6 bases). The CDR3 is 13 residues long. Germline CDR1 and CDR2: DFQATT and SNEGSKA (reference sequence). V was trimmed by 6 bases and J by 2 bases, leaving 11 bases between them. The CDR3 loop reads CSAARDTKNIQYF. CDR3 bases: TGCAGTGCCGCGAGGGACACCAAAAACATTCAGTACTTC.

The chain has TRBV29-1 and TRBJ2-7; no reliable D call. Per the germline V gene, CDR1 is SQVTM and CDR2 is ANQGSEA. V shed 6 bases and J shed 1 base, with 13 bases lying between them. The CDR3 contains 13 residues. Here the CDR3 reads CSVGLVGSYEQYF. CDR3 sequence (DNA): TGCAGCGTCGGGCTAGTCGGGTCCTACGAGCAGTACTTC.